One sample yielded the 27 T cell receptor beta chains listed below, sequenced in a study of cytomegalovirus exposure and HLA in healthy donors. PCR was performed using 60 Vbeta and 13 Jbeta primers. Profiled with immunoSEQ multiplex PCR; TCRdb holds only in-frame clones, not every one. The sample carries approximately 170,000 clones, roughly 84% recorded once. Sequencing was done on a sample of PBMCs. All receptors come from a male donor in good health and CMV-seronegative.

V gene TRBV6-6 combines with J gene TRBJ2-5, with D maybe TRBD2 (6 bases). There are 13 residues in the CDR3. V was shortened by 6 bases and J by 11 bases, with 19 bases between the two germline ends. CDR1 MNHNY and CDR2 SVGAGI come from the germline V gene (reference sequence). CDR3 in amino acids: CASRVGGRGEQYF. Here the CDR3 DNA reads TGTGCCAGCAGGGTGGGAGGTCGAGGGGAGCAGTACTTC.

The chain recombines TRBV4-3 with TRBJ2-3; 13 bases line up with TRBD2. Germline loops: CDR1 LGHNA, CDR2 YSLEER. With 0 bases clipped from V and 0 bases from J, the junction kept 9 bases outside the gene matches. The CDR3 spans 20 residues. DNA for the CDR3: TGCGCCAGCAGCCAAGATCCGGGACTAGCGGGATTTTCTAGCACAGATACGCAGTATTTT. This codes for CASSQDPGLAGFSSTDTQYF.

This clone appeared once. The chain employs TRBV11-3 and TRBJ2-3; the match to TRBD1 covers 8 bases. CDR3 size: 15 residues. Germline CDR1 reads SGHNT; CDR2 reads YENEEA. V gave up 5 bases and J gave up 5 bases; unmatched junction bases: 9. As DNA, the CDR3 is TGTGCCAGCAGCAGAGGGGCAGGGGGCTTAGATACGCAGTATTTT. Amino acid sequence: CASSRGAGGLDTQYF.

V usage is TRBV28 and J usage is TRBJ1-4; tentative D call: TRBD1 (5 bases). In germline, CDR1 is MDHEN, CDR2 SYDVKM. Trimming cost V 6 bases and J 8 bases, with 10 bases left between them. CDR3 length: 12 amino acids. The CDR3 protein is CASRTTGEKLFF. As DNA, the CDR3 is TGTGCCAGCAGGACCACAGGCGAAAAACTGTTTTTT.

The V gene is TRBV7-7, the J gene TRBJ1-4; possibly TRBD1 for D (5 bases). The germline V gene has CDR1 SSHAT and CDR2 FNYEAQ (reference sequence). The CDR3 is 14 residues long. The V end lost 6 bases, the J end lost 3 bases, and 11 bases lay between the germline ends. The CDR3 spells CASSKGEANEKLFF. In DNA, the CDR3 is TGTGCCAGCAGTAAAGGGGAGGCTAATGAAAAACTGTTTTTT.

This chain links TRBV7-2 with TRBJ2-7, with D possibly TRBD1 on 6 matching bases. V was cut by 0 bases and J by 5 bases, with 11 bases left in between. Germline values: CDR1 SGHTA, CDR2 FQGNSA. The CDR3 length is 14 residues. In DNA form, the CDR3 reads TGTGCCAGCAGCTTAGCGGCAGGGGCGGACGAGCAGTACTTC. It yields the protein CASSLAAGADEQYF.

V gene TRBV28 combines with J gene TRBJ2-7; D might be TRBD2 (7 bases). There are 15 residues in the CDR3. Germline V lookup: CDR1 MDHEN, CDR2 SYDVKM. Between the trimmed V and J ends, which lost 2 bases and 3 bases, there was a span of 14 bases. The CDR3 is CASSLRGGVGYEQYF. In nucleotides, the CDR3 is TGTGCCAGCAGTTTAAGGGGGGGAGTCGGCTACGAGCAGTACTTC.

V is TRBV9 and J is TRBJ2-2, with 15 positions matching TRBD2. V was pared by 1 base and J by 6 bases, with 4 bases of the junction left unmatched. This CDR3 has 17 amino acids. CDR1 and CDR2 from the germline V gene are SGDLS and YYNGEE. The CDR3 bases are TGTGCCAGCAGCGTAAGGACTAGCGGGAGGGCTGCCGGGGAGCTGTTTTTT. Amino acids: CASSVRTSGRAAGELFF.

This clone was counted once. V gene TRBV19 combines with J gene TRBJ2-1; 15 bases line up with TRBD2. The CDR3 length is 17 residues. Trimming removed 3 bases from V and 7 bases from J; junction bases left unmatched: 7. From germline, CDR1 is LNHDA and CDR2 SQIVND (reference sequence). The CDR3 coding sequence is TGTGCCAGTAGTATCATAGAAGGACTAGCGGGGGGGAATGAGCAGTTCTTC. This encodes CASSIIEGLAGGNEQFF.

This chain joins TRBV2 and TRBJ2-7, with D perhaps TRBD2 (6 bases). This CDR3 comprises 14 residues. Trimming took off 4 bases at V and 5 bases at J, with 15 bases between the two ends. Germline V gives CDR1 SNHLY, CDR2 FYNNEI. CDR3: CASSGYQPGDEQYF. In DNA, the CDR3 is TGTGCCAGCAGTGGGTATCAACCGGGGGACGAGCAGTACTTC.

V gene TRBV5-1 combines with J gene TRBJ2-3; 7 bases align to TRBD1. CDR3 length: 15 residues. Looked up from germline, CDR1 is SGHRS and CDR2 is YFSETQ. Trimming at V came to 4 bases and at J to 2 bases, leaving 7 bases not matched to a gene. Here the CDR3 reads CASSEVTGTTDTQYF. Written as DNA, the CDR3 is TGCGCCAGCAGCGAGGTGACAGGGACCACAGATACGCAGTATTTT.

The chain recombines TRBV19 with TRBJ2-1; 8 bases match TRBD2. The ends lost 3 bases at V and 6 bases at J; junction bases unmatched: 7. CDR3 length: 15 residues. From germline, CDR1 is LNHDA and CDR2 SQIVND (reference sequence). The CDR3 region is CASSMSGRGGNEQFF. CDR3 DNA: TGTGCCAGTAGTATGAGCGGGAGAGGGGGCAATGAGCAGTTCTTC. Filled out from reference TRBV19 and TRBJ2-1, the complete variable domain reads DGGITQSPKYLFRKEGQNVTLSCEQNLNHDAMYWYRQDPGQGLRLIYYSQIVNDFQKGDIAEGYSVSREKKESFPLTVTSAQKNPTAFYLCASSMSGRGGNEQFFGPGTRLTVL.

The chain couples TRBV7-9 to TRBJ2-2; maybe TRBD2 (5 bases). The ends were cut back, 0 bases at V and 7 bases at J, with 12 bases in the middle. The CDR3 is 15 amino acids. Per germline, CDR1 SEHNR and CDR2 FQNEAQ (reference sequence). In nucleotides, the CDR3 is TGTGCCAGCAGCTTAGCCCTAGCTTCGGGCGGGGAGCTGTTTTTT. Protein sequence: CASSLALASGGELFF.

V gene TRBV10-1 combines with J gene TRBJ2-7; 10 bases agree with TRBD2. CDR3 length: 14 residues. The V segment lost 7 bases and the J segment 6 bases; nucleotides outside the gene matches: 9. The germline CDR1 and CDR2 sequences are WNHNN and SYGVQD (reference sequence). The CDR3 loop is CASNLAGDLPEQYF. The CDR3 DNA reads TGCGCCAGCAACCTAGCGGGAGATCTCCCCGAGCAGTACTTC.

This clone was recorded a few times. The CDR3 is CASSVDRGSEQYF. CDR3 DNA sequence: TGTGCCAGTAGTGTGGACAGGGGGTCCGAGCAGTACTTC. The chain links TRBV19 to TRBJ2-7, with TRBD1 identical over 10 bases. The junction had 4 bases not matched to a gene; V was cut back by 5 bases and J by 6 bases. CDR1 LNHDA and CDR2 SQIVND come from the germline V gene (reference sequence). There are 13 residues in the CDR3.

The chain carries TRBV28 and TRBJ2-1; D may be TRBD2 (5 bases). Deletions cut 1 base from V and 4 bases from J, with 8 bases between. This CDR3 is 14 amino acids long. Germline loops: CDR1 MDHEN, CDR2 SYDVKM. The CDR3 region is CASSLLRVYNEQFF. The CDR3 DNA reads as TGTGCCAGCAGTTTATTGCGGGTATACAATGAGCAGTTCTTC.

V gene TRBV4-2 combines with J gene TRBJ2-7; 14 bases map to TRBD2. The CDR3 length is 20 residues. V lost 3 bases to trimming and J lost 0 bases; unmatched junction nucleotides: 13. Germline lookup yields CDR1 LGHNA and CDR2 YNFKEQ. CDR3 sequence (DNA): TGTGCCAGCAGCCAGGACAGATCCGGGACTAGCGGGGGAAGCTCCTACGAGCAGTACTTC. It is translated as CASSQDRSGTSGGSSYEQYF.

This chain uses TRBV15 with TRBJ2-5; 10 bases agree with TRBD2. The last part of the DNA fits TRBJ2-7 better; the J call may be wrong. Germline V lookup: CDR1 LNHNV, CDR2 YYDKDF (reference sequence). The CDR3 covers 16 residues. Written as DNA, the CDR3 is TGTGCCACCAGCAGAGTTCTAACTAGCGGGGAAAACGAGCAGTACTTC. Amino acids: CATSRVLTSGENEQYF.

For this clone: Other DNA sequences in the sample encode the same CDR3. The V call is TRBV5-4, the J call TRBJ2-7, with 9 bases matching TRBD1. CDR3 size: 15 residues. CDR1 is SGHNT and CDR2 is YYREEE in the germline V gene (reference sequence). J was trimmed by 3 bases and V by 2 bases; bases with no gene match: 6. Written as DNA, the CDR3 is TGTGCCAGCAGCTTAGCCGGGACAGGGAGCTACGAGCAGTACTTC. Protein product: CASSLAGTGSYEQYF.

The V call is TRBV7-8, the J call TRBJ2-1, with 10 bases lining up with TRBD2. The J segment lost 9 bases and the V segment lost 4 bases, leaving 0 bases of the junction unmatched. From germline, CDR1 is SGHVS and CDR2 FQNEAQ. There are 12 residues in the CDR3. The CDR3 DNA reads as TGTGCCAGCAGCTGGACTAGCGGTGAGCAGTTCTTC. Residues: CASSWTSGEQFF. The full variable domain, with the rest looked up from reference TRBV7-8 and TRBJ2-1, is GAGVSQSPRYKVAKRGQDVALRCDPISGHVSLFWYQQALGQGPEFLTYFQNEAQLDKSGLPSDRFFAERPEGSVSTLKIQRTQQEDSAVYLCASSWTSGEQFFGPGTRLTVL.

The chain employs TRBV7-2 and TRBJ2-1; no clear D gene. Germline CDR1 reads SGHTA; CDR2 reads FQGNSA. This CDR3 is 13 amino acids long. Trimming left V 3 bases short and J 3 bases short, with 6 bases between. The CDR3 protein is CASSFPNYNEQFF. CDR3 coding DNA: TGTGCCAGCAGCTTTCCCAACTACAATGAGCAGTTCTTC.

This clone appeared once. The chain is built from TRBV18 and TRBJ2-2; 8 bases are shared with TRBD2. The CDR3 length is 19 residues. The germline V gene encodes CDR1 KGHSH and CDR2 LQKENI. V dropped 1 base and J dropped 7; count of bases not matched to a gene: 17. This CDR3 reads CASSPRRLSGGLVVGELFF. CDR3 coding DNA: TGTGCCAGCTCACCACGTCGGCTAAGCGGGGGCCTTGTAGTCGGGGAGCTGTTTTTT.

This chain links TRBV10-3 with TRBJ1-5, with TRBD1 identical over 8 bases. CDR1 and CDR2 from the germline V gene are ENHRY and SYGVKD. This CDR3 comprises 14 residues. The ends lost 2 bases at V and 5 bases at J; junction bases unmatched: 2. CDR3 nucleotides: TGTGCCATCAGTGAGGGACAGGGTGATCAGCCCCAGCATTTT. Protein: CAISEGQGDQPQHF.

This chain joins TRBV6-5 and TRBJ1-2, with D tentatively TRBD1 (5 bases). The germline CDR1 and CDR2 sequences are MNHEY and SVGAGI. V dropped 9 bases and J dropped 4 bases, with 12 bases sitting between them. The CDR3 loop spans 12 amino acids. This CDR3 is CASAGLSYGYTF. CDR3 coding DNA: TGTGCCAGTGCGGGACTTAGCTATGGCTACACCTTC.

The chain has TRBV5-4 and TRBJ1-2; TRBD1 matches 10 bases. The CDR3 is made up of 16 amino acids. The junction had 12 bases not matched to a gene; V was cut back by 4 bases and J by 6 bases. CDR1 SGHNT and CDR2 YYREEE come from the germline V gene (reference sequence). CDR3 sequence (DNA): TGTGCCAGCAGCGGACAACAGGGACAGGGGATGAATGGCTACACCTTC. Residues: CASSGQQGQGMNGYTF.

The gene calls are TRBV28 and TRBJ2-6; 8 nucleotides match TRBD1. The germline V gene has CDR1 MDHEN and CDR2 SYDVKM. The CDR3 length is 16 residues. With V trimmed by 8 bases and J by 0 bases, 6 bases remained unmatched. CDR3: CASQRTGGSGANVLTF. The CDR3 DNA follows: TGTGCCAGCCAACGTACAGGGGGCTCTGGGGCCAACGTCCTGACTTTC.

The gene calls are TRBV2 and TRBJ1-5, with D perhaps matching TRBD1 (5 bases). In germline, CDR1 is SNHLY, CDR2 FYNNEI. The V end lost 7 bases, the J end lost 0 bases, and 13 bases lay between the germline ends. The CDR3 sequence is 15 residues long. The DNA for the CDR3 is TGTGCCAGCATGTATCAGGGAAATAGCAATCAGCCCCAGCATTTT. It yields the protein CASMYQGNSNQPQHF.